This TCR beta chain was retrieved from a study of cytomegalovirus exposure and HLA in healthy donors. Study-wide results and limits: An analysis that came later showed most CMV-associated TCR beta chains appearing HLA-restricted. Links to common viral pathogens appeared, in a later analysis, for several of the most significant clusters.

PCR involved 60 Vbeta and 13 Jbeta primers. Clones were sequenced by immunoSEQ multiplex PCR, and TCRdb holds only the in-frame ones, with some missing. The table shows 95,000 to 110,000 clones, with roughly 87% occurring only once. A remark on this clone: What it recognizes is unknown.

Per germline, CDR1 WNHNN and CDR2 SYGVQD (reference sequence). The CDR3 totals 15 residues. V gave up 2 bases and J gave up 0 bases; unmatched junction bases: 4. This TCR came from a man aged 25 to 40 in good health and CMV-seropositive. Source material: PBMCs. V usage is TRBV10-1 and J usage is TRBJ2-7, with 7 bases aligning to TRBD1. The CDR3 DNA reads TGCGCCAGCAGTGAGGGGACAGTCAACTCCTACGAGCAGTACTTC. Residues: CASSEGTVNSYEQYF.